The 15 T cell receptor beta chains below come from one sample, sequenced in a study of T cell responses to AZD1222 COVID-19 vaccine. Clones were read by immunoSEQ multiplex PCR, and TCRdb kept only the in-frame ones, dropping some. The sample has about 86,000 clones; approximately 91% are singletons. The sample consisted of peripheral blood, taken 28 days after the second AZD1222 dose. Every receptor here comes from an adult who received the AZD1222 COVID-19 vaccine.

This chain joins TRBV3-1 (or the pseudogene TRBV3-2) and TRBJ1-4, with D perhaps matching TRBD1 (5 bases). V gave up 1 base and J gave up 7 bases, with 13 bases separating them. Germline CDR1 reads LGHDT; CDR2 reads YNNKEL (reference sequence). The CDR3 has 15 amino acids. The CDR3 protein is CASSQGSGGGEKLFF. Written as DNA, the CDR3 is TGTGCCAGCAGCCAAGGGTCGGGTGGGGGTGAAAAACTGTTTTTT.

The chain links TRBV27 to TRBJ2-5, with D perhaps matching TRBD1 or TRBD2 (5 bases each). The ends were cut back, 11 bases at V and 3 bases at J, with 13 bases in the middle. The CDR3 contains 12 residues. Germline V lookup: CDR1 MNHEY, CDR2 SMNVEV (reference sequence). The CDR3 here is CADTGDEETQYF. CDR3 DNA sequence: TGTGCCGACACCGGGGACGAAGAGACCCAGTACTTC.

This chain connects TRBV5-8 to TRBJ2-7, with 7 positions matching TRBD1. V lost 4 bases, J lost 2 bases, and 21 bases stayed unmatched. From germline, CDR1 is SGHTS and CDR2 YDEGEE. The CDR3 contains 19 residues. The CDR3 DNA reads as TGTGCCAGCAGCCCGGAGTTCCCAGTGACAGGGAAGCAACCCTACGAGCAGTACTTC. Its protein product is CASSPEFPVTGKQPYEQYF. Looking up the rest from reference TRBV5-8 and TRBJ2-7 gives the full variable domain: EAGVTQSPTHLIKTRGQQATLRCSPISGHTSVYWYQQALGLGLQFLLWYDEGEERNRGNFPPRFSGRQFPNYSSELNVNALELEDSALYLCASSPEFPVTGKQPYEQYFGPGTRLTVT.

V usage is TRBV2 and J usage is TRBJ2-1; possibly TRBD1 or TRBD2 for D (6 bases each). Germline CDR1 is SNHLY and CDR2 is FYNNEI. V shed 7 bases and J shed 0 bases, with 19 bases lying between them. The CDR3 runs 17 residues. DNA for the CDR3: TGTGCCAGCACCGGAGGGCCAGGGGACTTCTCCTACAATGAGCAGTTCTTC. Protein product: CASTGGPGDFSYNEQFF.

The chain is built from TRBV6-5 and TRBJ2-2; 7 nucleotides agree with TRBD1. Germline lookup yields CDR1 MNHEY and CDR2 SVGAGI. This CDR3 has 15 amino acids. V gave up 5 bases and J gave up 6 bases; unmatched junction bases: 9. The CDR3 DNA is TGTGCCAGCAGTACCTTAAGACAGGGCGCCGGGGAGCTGTTTTTT. Its translation is CASSTLRQGAGELFF.

The chain links TRBV6-2 or TRBV6-3 to TRBJ2-1; 10 bases align to TRBD2. With 2 bases clipped from V and 7 bases from J, the junction kept 2 bases outside the gene matches. There are 14 residues in the CDR3. The germline V gene has CDR1 MNHEY and CDR2 SVGEGT. CDR3 residues: CASSYATSGNEQFF. The CDR3 DNA reads as TGTGCCAGCAGTTACGCGACTAGCGGGAATGAGCAGTTCTTC.

This rearrangement joins TRBV11-3 to TRBJ1-1; D remains ambiguous. The V and J ends lost 4 bases and 3 bases respectively, with 9 bases between them. From germline, CDR1 is SGHNT and CDR2 YENEEA. This CDR3 is built from 13 residues. DNA for the CDR3: TGTGCCAGCAGCTCTAGTTGGGACACTGAAGCTTTCTTT. Its translation is CASSSSWDTEAFF.

The chain uses TRBV15 and TRBJ2-7; the D gene is possibly TRBD2 (6 bases). V was clipped by 4 bases and J by 3 bases, with 16 bases between them. Germline V gene data show CDR1 as LNHNV and CDR2 as YYDKDF (reference sequence). This CDR3 has 15 amino acids. The CDR3 is CATSTQAGGHYEQYF. CDR3 bases: TGTGCCACCAGCACCCAAGCGGGTGGGCACTACGAGCAGTACTTC. The whole variable domain, remainder taken from reference TRBV15 and TRBJ2-7, is DAMVIQNPRYQVTQFGKPVTLSCSQTLNHNVMYWYQQKSSQAPKLLFHYYDKDFNNEADTPDNFQSRRPNTSFCFLDIRSPGLGDTAMYLCATSTQAGGHYEQYFGPGTRLTVT.

The chain employs TRBV29-1 and TRBJ2-1; tentative D call: TRBD2 (6 bases). With 5 bases removed from V and 0 bases from J, the gap between germline ends came to 11 bases. This CDR3 comprises 14 residues. Per the germline V gene, CDR1 is SQVTM and CDR2 is ANQGSEA. The CDR3 DNA reads as TGCAGCGTTCCACGGGGGAGCTCCTACAATGAGCAGTTCTTC. Amino acids: CSVPRGSSYNEQFF.

This clone was counted once. The chain joins TRBV18 to TRBJ1-4, with D possibly TRBD1 on 6 matching bases. There are 13 residues in the CDR3. Germline lookup yields CDR1 KGHSH and CDR2 LQKENI. With 7 bases removed from V and 8 bases from J, the gap between germline ends came to 14 bases. In DNA form, the CDR3 reads TGTGCCAGCTGCCGGGACAACGGGGAAAAACTGTTTTTT. The encoded protein is CASCRDNGEKLFF.

This rearrangement joins TRBV14 to TRBJ2-1; tentative D call: TRBD2 (6 bases). Trimming removed 4 bases from V and 8 bases from J, with 18 bases in between. This CDR3 is 15 amino acids long. Germline CDR1 and CDR2: SGHDN and FVKESK. Here the CDR3 reads CASSPRLGGMDEQFF. CDR3 DNA sequence: TGTGCCAGCAGCCCGCGACTAGGAGGAATGGATGAGCAGTTCTTC.

V and J are TRBV7-9 and TRBJ2-7; D not certain. Per the germline V gene, CDR1 is SEHNR and CDR2 is FQNEAQ (reference sequence). The V gene lost 4 bases and the J gene lost 4 bases, with 11 bases spanning the gap. The CDR3 consists of 13 residues. CDR3 sequence (DNA): TGTGCCAGCAGCTCTTCGGACGGGTACGAGCAGTACTTC. This sequence encodes CASSSSDGYEQYF.

The rearrangement joins TRBV4-1 to TRBJ1-5; perhaps TRBD1 as D (6 bases). Per germline, CDR1 MGHRA and CDR2 YSYEKL. The CDR3 covers 15 residues. The germline V and J ends were trimmed by 0 bases and 6 bases, with 12 bases remaining between them. This CDR3 reads CASSQDVRTVQPQHF. CDR3 nucleotides: TGCGCCAGCAGCCAAGATGTCCGGACAGTTCAGCCCCAGCATTTT.

This rearrangement joins TRBV9 to TRBJ2-7, with 9 bases that match TRBD2. The germline CDR1 and CDR2 sequences are SGDLS and YYNGEE. The V and J ends lost 4 bases and 0 bases, in that order; junction bases with no gene match: 2. CDR3 length equals 14 residues. The CDR3 loop reads CASSFSGSSYEQYF. DNA for the CDR3: TGTGCCAGCAGCTTTAGCGGGAGCTCCTACGAGCAGTACTTC.

The chain joins TRBV18 to TRBJ1-4; maybe TRBD1 (6 bases). The germline CDR1 and CDR2 sequences are KGHSH and LQKENI. The CDR3 spans 13 residues. With 8 bases removed from V and 5 bases from J, the gap between germline ends came to 12 bases. This chain's CDR3 is CASTQGRNEKLFF. The CDR3 DNA reads TGTGCCAGCACCCAGGGGCGAAATGAAAAACTGTTTTTT.